These T cell receptor beta chains were read from a single sample in a study of breast tumors, draining lymph nodes, adjacent tissues. TCRdb redid the calling of the multiplex PCR reads with MiXCR, one entry per CDR3 protein. The data hold under 150,000 distinct CDR3 sequences, with just under 20% observed a single time. The sequenced material came from axillary lymph node tissue. These receptor sequences come from a female donor with breast cancer. Some clones in this sample may be carry-over from other donors' samples. Each CDR3 is given with its conserved first and last residue. D genes are given only for firm matches. Size is stated for part of the rows, as once, few or many counts, or as a class when the clone is expanded.

CDR3: CASSDLRGDQPQHF; DNA: TGTGCCAGCAGTGATCTCCGAGGGGATCAGCCCCAGCATTTT; size: NA; J: TRBJ1-5; length: 14; V: TRBV6-1; D: NA
CDR3: CASSPPRSEQYF; DNA: TGTGCCAGTAGTCCACCACGTTCCGAGCAGTACTTC; size: many; J: TRBJ2-7; length: 12; V: TRBV19; D: NA
CDR3: CASSSSAWEHQETQYF; DNA: TGTGCCAGCAGCTCATCAGCGTGGGAACACCAAGAGACCCAGTACTTC; size: many; J: TRBJ2-5; length: 16; V: TRBV7-9; D: NA
CDR3: CASSLGGSGNTIYF; DNA: TGTGCCAGCAGTTTAGGGGGCTCTGGAAACACCATATATTTT; size: many; J: TRBJ1-3; length: 14; V: TRBV12-3/TRBV12-4; D: NA
CDR3: CASSLGGVGNTIYF; DNA: TGTGCCAGCAGTTTAGGGGGGGTCGGAAACACCATATATTTT; size: many; J: TRBJ1-3; length: 14; V: TRBV27; D: NA
CDR3: CASSPRGNGELFF; DNA: TGTGCCAGCAGCCCGCGGGGGAACGGGGAGCTGTTTTTT; size: many; J: TRBJ2-2; length: 13; V: TRBV11-3; D: TRBD2
CDR3: CASSEQAAKNIQYF; DNA: TGTGCCAGCAGTGAGCAGGCCGCCAAAAACATTCAGTACTTC; size: few; J: TRBJ2-4; length: 14; V: TRBV6-1; D: NA
CDR3: CASSMGGSYEQYF; DNA: TGTGCCAGCAGCATGGGGGGGTCCTACGAGCAGTACTTC; size: few; J: TRBJ2-7; length: 13; V: TRBV28; D: TRBD2
CDR3: CASSFEGDEELFF; DNA: TGTGCCAGCAGCTTTGAGGGGGATGAAGAACTGTTTTTT; size: NA; J: TRBJ1-4; length: 13; V: TRBV5-4; D: NA
CDR3: CSAIGYSDNEQFF; DNA: TGCAGTGCTATAGGGTACTCTGACAATGAGCAGTTCTTC; size: many; J: TRBJ2-1; length: 13; V: TRBV20-1; D: NA
CDR3: CSGQLLGLSEYGYTF; DNA: TGCAGTGGACAATTGCTCGGGTTGTCTGAATATGGCTACACCTTC; size: many; J: TRBJ1-2; length: 15; V: TRBV20-1; D: NA
CDR3: CASSQDYNPEETQYF; DNA: TGTGCCAGCAGCCAAGATTACAATCCAGAAGAGACCCAGTACTTC; size: many; J: TRBJ2-5; length: 15; V: TRBV4-2; D: NA
CDR3: CASWGVGQPQHF; DNA: TGTGCCAGTTGGGGCGTCGGACAGCCCCAGCATTTT; size: many; J: TRBJ1-5; length: 12; V: TRBV19; D: NA
CDR3: CASSLDRSEQYF; DNA: TGTGCCAGCAGCTTAGACAGAAGCGAGCAGTACTTC; size: many; J: TRBJ2-7; length: 12; V: TRBV7-2; D: NA
CDR3: CATSGGSSYNEQFF; DNA: TGTGCCACCAGTGGCGGGTCTTCCTACAATGAGCAGTTCTTC; size: many; J: TRBJ2-1; length: 14; V: TRBV24-1; D: NA
CDR3: CSAKTGFYEQYF; DNA: TGCAGTGCTAAGACAGGGTTCTACGAGCAGTACTTC; size: many; J: TRBJ2-7; length: 12; V: TRBV20-1; D: TRBD1
CDR3: CASSLAGGARTFF; DNA: TGTGCCAGCAGCTTAGCAGGGGGCGCGAGAACTTTCTTT; size: once; J: TRBJ1-1; length: 13; V: TRBV7-9; D: TRBD1
CDR3: CASGRFGGYTF; DNA: TGTGCCAGCGGTAGGTTCGGTGGCTACACCTTC; size: many; J: TRBJ1-2; length: 11; V: TRBV6-5; D: NA
CDR3: CASSLAGAQHF; DNA: TGTGCCAGCAGTTTGGCGGGGGCCCAGCATTTT; size: few; J: TRBJ1-5; length: 11; V: TRBV28; D: NA
CDR3: CATSSRVGRQPQHF; DNA: TGTGCCACCAGCAGTAGGGTAGGTCGTCAGCCCCAGCATTTT; size: NA; J: TRBJ1-5; length: 14; V: TRBV15; D: NA
CDR3: CASSSSASRGLGYTF; DNA: TGTGCCAGCAGCTCCAGCGCAAGCAGGGGGCTTGGCTACACCTTC; size: many; J: TRBJ1-2; length: 15; V: TRBV7-8; D: TRBD1
CDR3: CSAKLLAGGADEQYF; DNA: TGCAGTGCTAAACTCCTAGCGGGGGGTGCTGACGAGCAGTACTTC; size: many; J: TRBJ2-7; length: 15; V: TRBV20-1; D: TRBD2
CDR3: CASSSGTYTGELFF; DNA: TGTGCCAGCAGCTCCGGGACCTACACCGGGGAGCTGTTTTTT; size: many; J: TRBJ2-2; length: 14; V: TRBV9; D: NA
CDR3: CASSSSGGTSGANVLTF; DNA: TGTGCCAGCAGCTCTAGCGGGGGGACCTCTGGGGCCAACGTCCTGACTTTC; size: many; J: TRBJ2-6; length: 17; V: TRBV7-9; D: TRBD2
CDR3: CASSSDRLSSYEQYF; DNA: TGTGCCAGCAGCTCAGACAGGTTAAGCTCCTACGAGCAGTACTTC; size: many; J: TRBJ2-7; length: 15; V: TRBV11-2; D: NA
CDR3: CASSTGVHQPQHF; DNA: TGTGCCAGCAGTACCGGGGTCCATCAGCCCCAGCATTTT; size: NA; J: TRBJ1-5; length: 13; V: TRBV6-5; D: NA
CDR3: CATQGDYNEQFF; DNA: TGTGCCACCCAGGGGGATTACAATGAGCAGTTCTTC; size: many; J: TRBJ2-1; length: 12; V: TRBV19; D: TRBD1
CDR3: CASSLARGTRGGETQYF; DNA: TGTGCCAGCAGCTTAGCGAGAGGGACTAGAGGCGGAGAGACCCAGTACTTC; size: NA; J: TRBJ2-5; length: 17; V: TRBV7-2; D: TRBD2
CDR3: CASSRGQGSGYTF; DNA: TGTGCCAGCAGTCGGGGACAGGGGAGTGGCTACACCTTC; size: many; J: TRBJ1-2; length: 13; V: TRBV11-2; D: TRBD1
CDR3: CASSWNTGELFF; DNA: TGTGCCAGCAGCTGGAACACCGGGGAGCTGTTTTTT; size: many; J: TRBJ2-2; length: 12; V: TRBV7-2; D: NA
CDR3: CASSEGGGEGTDTQYF; DNA: TGTGCCAGCAGCGAGGGGGGAGGGGAGGGCACAGATACGCAGTATTTT; size: many; J: TRBJ2-3; length: 16; V: TRBV4-2; D: NA
CDR3: CASSEIPRRGKLFF; DNA: TGTGCCAGCAGTGAAATACCCCGGAGGGGAAAACTGTTTTTT; size: many; J: TRBJ1-4; length: 14; V: TRBV6-1; D: NA
CDR3: CSVPGYLAGSSGELFF; DNA: TGCAGCGTCCCGGGATATTTAGCGGGATCATCCGGGGAGCTGTTTTTT; size: many; J: TRBJ2-2; length: 16; V: TRBV29-1; D: TRBD2
CDR3: CASNPGTGTDTQYF; DNA: TGTGCCAGCAACCCTGGGACAGGGACAGATACGCAGTATTTT; size: many; J: TRBJ2-3; length: 14; V: TRBV6-2/TRBV6-3; D: TRBD1
CDR3: CASSLFGDYEQYF; DNA: TGTGCCAGCAGCTTATTCGGGGATTACGAGCAGTACTTC; size: many; J: TRBJ2-7; length: 13; V: TRBV7-2; D: NA
CDR3: CASSATGGGQPQHF; DNA: TGTGCCAGTAGCGCTACAGGGGGCGGCCAGCCCCAGCATTTT; size: many; J: TRBJ1-5; length: 14; V: TRBV19; D: TRBD1
CDR3: CASSLAGQLNEQFF; DNA: TGCGCCAGCAGCTTGGCTGGACAGCTTAATGAGCAGTTCTTC; size: many; J: TRBJ2-1; length: 14; V: TRBV5-1; D: NA
CDR3: CASSLGTQQFF; DNA: TGTGCCAGCAGCTTGGGGACCCAGCAGTTCTTC; size: many; J: TRBJ2-1; length: 11; V: TRBV11-2; D: NA
CDR3: CASSPSPSGWTSGTGELFF; DNA: TGTGCCAGCAGCCCTTCCCCTAGCGGGTGGACAAGTGGCACCGGGGAGCTGTTTTTT; size: many; J: TRBJ2-2; length: 19; V: TRBV7-6; D: TRBD2
CDR3: CSVERQLNYGYTF; DNA: TGCAGCGTTGAAAGACAGTTAAACTATGGCTACACCTTC; size: many; J: TRBJ1-2; length: 13; V: TRBV29-1; D: NA
CDR3: CASSIRLAGGTITDTQYF; DNA: TGTGCCAGTAGTATCCGCCTAGCGGGGGGGACTATCACAGATACGCAGTATTTT; size: NA; J: TRBJ2-3; length: 18; V: TRBV19; D: TRBD2
CDR3: CASSYGGTDTQYF; DNA: TGTGCCAGCAGTTACGGGGGAACAGATACGCAGTATTTT; size: NA; J: TRBJ2-3; length: 13; V: TRBV6-5; D: NA
CDR3: CASSGGTGGKETQYF; DNA: TGTGCCAGCAGCGGCGGGACAGGGGGGAAAGAGACCCAGTACTTC; size: many; J: TRBJ2-5; length: 15; V: TRBV5-5; D: TRBD1
CDR3: CAISDEREGLVTGELFF; DNA: TGTGCCATCAGTGATGAGCGGGAGGGCCTTGTCACCGGGGAGCTGTTTTTT; size: many; J: TRBJ2-2; length: 17; V: TRBV10-3; D: TRBD2
CDR3: CATHPGVSYNEQFF; DNA: TGTGCCACTCACCCAGGGGTATCCTACAATGAGCAGTTCTTC; size: many; J: TRBJ2-1; length: 14; V: TRBV15; D: NA
CDR3: CASSVMASAHNEQFF; DNA: TGTGCCAGCAGCGTTATGGCTAGCGCCCACAATGAGCAGTTCTTC; size: many; J: TRBJ2-1; length: 15; V: TRBV9; D: NA
CDR3: CASSRSSTYNEQFF; DNA: TGCGCCAGCAGCAGAAGCTCTACTTACAATGAGCAGTTCTTC; size: many; J: TRBJ2-1; length: 14; V: TRBV5-1; D: NA
CDR3: CASSLTSGGSSGNTIYF; DNA: TGTGCCAGCAGCTTAACGAGTGGGGGAAGCTCTGGAAACACCATATATTTT; size: many; J: TRBJ1-3; length: 17; V: TRBV7-8; D: NA